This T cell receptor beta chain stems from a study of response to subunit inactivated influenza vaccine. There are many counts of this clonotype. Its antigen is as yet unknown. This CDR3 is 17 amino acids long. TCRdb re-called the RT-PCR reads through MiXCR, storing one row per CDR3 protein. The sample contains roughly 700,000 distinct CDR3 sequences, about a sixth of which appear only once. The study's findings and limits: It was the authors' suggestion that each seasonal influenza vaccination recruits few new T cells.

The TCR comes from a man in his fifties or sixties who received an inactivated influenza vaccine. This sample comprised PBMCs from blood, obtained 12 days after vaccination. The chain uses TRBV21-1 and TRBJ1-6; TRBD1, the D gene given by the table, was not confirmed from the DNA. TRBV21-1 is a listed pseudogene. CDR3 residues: CASSKVGQKPYNSPLHF. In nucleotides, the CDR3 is TGTGCCAGCAGCAAAGTAGGACAGAAGCCTTATAATTCACCCCTCCACTTT.